The sample holds a few counts of the clone carrying this T cell receptor (beta chain). The target antigen is unknown. This CDR3 has 15 amino acids. V lost 7 bases to trimming and J lost 2 bases; unmatched junction nucleotides: 8. Germline V CDR1 and CDR2: LNHDA, SQIVND (reference sequence). It was RNA transcripts that yielded the amplified TCR beta CDR3 regions. A set of HTBI primers served as the primers for a first-round RT-PCR of the TCR CDR3. TCRdb processed the multiplex PCR reads anew with MiXCR; each CDR3 protein has one entry. The sample yields over 650,000 distinct CDR3 sequences, 16% seen once. Graves' hyperthyroidism is called stable when ophthalmopathy does not progress within 18 months. This entry comes from a study of T cells in Graves' hyperthyroidism and ophthalmopathy. General study results and limits: Most clonotypes expanded in the thyroid (above 0.001) were also present in blood.

The chain combines TRBV19 with TRBJ2-1; 7 bases match TRBD2. The clonotype was recovered from a man aged 18 to 35 with Graves' hyperthyroidism. Input material: blood. DNA for the CDR3: TGTGCCAGTACCCTGGGAGGGGAGACCTACAATGAGCAGTTCTTC. As protein: CASTLGGETYNEQFF.